The 5 T cell receptor beta chains below were found in one sample sequenced in a study of post-analysis software for immune sequencing data. General study points: Included in a set of roughly five TRBV segments more frequent in patients than controls were TRBV5-6, TRBV5-1 and TRBV20-1.

Their antigens remain unidentified. The authors incorporated unique molecular identifiers into the TCR beta cDNA libraries. MiXCR, run by TCRdb on the PCR reads, gives a single entry per CDR3 protein. The table lists around 400,000 distinct CDR3 sequences, around a third of them singletons. Sequenced input: blood. The receptor source for this set is a girl between 5 and 17 years old with multiple sclerosis.

The chain recombines TRBV20-1 with TRBJ2-7; the D gene is possibly TRBD2 (5 bases). CDR1 is DFQATT, CDR2 SNEGSKA, per germline (reference sequence). Trimming stripped 5 bases from V and 4 bases from J, with 12 bases between. The CDR3 has 12 residues. The CDR3 protein is CSAALTGYEQYF. The CDR3 DNA sequence: TGCAGTGCTGCTCTGACGGGGTACGAGCAGTACTTC.

The CDR3: CASSQEVAPLSYEQYF. The CDR3 region has the DNA TGTGCCAGCAGTCAGGAAGTAGCACCCCTCTCCTACGAGCAGTACTTC. The V gene is TRBV6-6, the J gene TRBJ2-7; D uncertain. V shed 5 bases and J shed 0 bases, with 17 bases lying between them. Germline V gives CDR1 MNHNY, CDR2 SVGAGI (reference sequence). The CDR3 is 16 residues long.

CDR3 sequence: CASSVSGTGNEKLFF. The CDR3 region has the DNA TGTGCCAGCAGCGTATCCGGGACAGGGAATGAAAAACTGTTTTTT. V and J are TRBV9 and TRBJ1-4; 9 nucleotides line up with TRBD1. From germline, CDR1 is SGDLS and CDR2 YYNGEE. V was pared by 1 base and J by 5 bases, with 3 bases of the junction left unmatched. The CDR3 loop spans 15 amino acids.

Only a few counts were recorded for this clonotype. The V call is TRBV27, the J call TRBJ2-3; 10 bases are a match to TRBD2. This CDR3 has 17 residues. The ends lost 2 bases at V and 0 bases at J; junction bases unmatched: 5. Germline V gene data show CDR1 as MNHEY and CDR2 as SMNVEV (reference sequence). The CDR3 bases are TGTGCCAGCAGTTTACTTCAGCGGGGGGGGAGCACAGATACGCAGTATTTT. Protein: CASSLLQRGGSTDTQYF.

V is TRBV6-6 and J is TRBJ2-1; 13 bases line up with TRBD2. This CDR3 region has 13 residues. CDR1 MNHNY and CDR2 SVGAGI come from the germline V gene (reference sequence). Trimming cost V 11 bases and J 7 bases; bases outside gene matches: 5. CDR3 sequence reads: CAGGTSGANEQFF. The CDR3 region has the DNA TGTGCCGGCGGGACTAGCGGGGCGAATGAGCAGTTCTTC.